One and the same sample provided the 28 T cell receptor beta chains below, sequenced in a study of cytomegalovirus exposure and HLA in healthy donors. Both 60 Vbeta primers and 13 Jbeta primers went into the PCR. Method: immunoSEQ multiplex PCR; TCRdb's copy keeps in-frame clones and lacks some. The table has fewer than 150,000 clones, over 75% seen once. Sequenced: PBMCs. All receptors come from a middle-aged man in good health and CMV-seronegative.

To note about this clone: Other nucleotide sequences from this sample produce the same CDR3. The DNA of the CDR3 is TGCAGCGTGGGAACAGGGTTGAGCACAGATACGCAGTATTTT. Amino acids: CSVGTGLSTDTQYF. The rearrangement links TRBV29-1 to TRBJ2-3, with a possible D match to TRBD1 (6 bases). This CDR3 has 14 residues. Trimming pared 6 bases from V and 0 bases from J, leaving 13 bases between. The germline V gene encodes CDR1 SQVTM and CDR2 ANQGSEA.

The chain uses TRBV18 and TRBJ1-1, with no clear D. Germline V CDR1 and CDR2: KGHSH, LQKENI. Trimming left V 3 bases short and J 0 bases short, with 14 bases between. This CDR3 is built from 16 residues. The CDR3 reads CASSPQTGSVNTEAFF. CDR3 nucleotides: TGTGCCAGCTCACCCCAGACGGGGTCGGTGAACACTGAAGCTTTCTTT.

The rearrangement uses TRBV7-8 and TRBJ2-5; 9 nucleotides align to TRBD2. V lost 5 bases, J lost 5 bases, and 9 bases stayed unmatched. CDR1 is SGHVS, CDR2 FQNEAQ, per germline. The CDR3 extends over 15 amino acids. CDR3 nucleotide sequence: TGTGCCAGCAGCCCACGCGGGAGGGTGATTGAGACCCAGTACTTC. Its protein product is CASSPRGRVIETQYF.

The rearrangement uses TRBV10-3 and TRBJ2-7; 8 positions match TRBD2. The CDR3 extends over 14 amino acids. V dropped 9 bases and J dropped 2; count of bases not matched to a gene: 9. The germline V gene encodes CDR1 ENHRY and CDR2 SYGVKD. The CDR3: CAINGRGPTYEQYF. CDR3 DNA: TGTGCCATTAACGGGAGGGGCCCCACCTACGAGCAGTACTTC.

The chain carries TRBV14 and TRBJ2-7; 8 nucleotides align to TRBD2. Germline CDR1 reads SGHDN; CDR2 reads FVKESK. This CDR3 has 15 residues. Germline trimming cut 1 base from V and 3 bases from J; bases unmatched to any gene: 5. The CDR3: CASSQVTAGDYEQYF. Here the CDR3 DNA reads TGTGCCAGCAGCCAAGTAACAGCGGGGGACTACGAGCAGTACTTC.

In its sample, this clone was seen a few times. V and J are TRBV2 and TRBJ2-5; 12 bases fit TRBD1. V lost 6 bases to trimming and J lost 8 bases; unmatched junction nucleotides: 10. The CDR3 spans 15 residues. Germline loops: CDR1 SNHLY, CDR2 FYNNEI. For the CDR3, the DNA is TGTGCCAGCAGCCGGGACAGGGGGCCTATAATAACCCAGTACTTC. Translated: CASSRDRGPIITQYF.

V gene TRBV11-2 combines with J gene TRBJ2-3, with TRBD1 matching over 7 bases. This CDR3 has 16 amino acids. The junction had 9 bases not matched to a gene; V was cut back by 5 bases and J by 1 base. Germline V gives CDR1 SGHAT, CDR2 FQNNGV. Written as DNA, the CDR3 is TGTGCCAGCAGCGCTACGACAGGGATTGGCACAGATACGCAGTATTTT. Translation gives CASSATTGIGTDTQYF. Drawing the rest from reference TRBV11-2 and TRBJ2-3, the complete variable domain is EAGVAQSPRYKIIEKRQSVAFWCNPISGHATLYWYQQILGQGPKLLIQFQNNGVVDDSQLPKDRFSAERLKGVDSTLKIQPAKLEDSAVYLCASSATTGIGTDTQYFGPGTRLTVL.

This chain connects TRBV6-6 to TRBJ1-6, with TRBD1 identical over 9 bases. Germline V gene data show CDR1 as MNHNY and CDR2 as SVGAGI (reference sequence). V lost 2 bases, J lost 6 bases, and 2 bases stayed unmatched. This CDR3 is built from 15 residues. The CDR3 spells CASSYPGQGNSPLHF. The CDR3 DNA follows: TGTGCCAGCAGTTACCCGGGACAGGGTAATTCACCCCTCCACTTT.

This sequence joins TRBV30 and TRBJ1-6; TRBD1 might be the D (6 bases). Germline V gene lookup returns CDR1 GTSNPN and CDR2 SVGIG (reference sequence). Trimming took off 2 bases at V and 8 bases at J, with 13 bases between the two ends. The CDR3 totals 14 residues. The CDR3 spells CAWSPDRRYSPLHF. CDR3 bases: TGTGCCTGGAGTCCGGACAGACGGTATTCACCCCTCCACTTT.

This chain joins TRBV5-6 and TRBJ1-1; weak D call: TRBD1 (5 bases). Germline V gene lookup returns CDR1 SGHDT and CDR2 YYEEEE. V gave up 0 bases and J gave up 10 bases, with 10 bases separating them. The CDR3 runs 12 residues. This CDR3 is CASSLESGTAFF. The CDR3 DNA is TGTGCCAGCAGCTTGGAAAGCGGGACAGCTTTCTTT.

V is TRBV7-9 and J is TRBJ2-3; 8 bases are shared with TRBD1. Per germline, CDR1 SEHNR and CDR2 FQNEAQ (reference sequence). Trimming removed 3 bases from V and 6 bases from J; junction bases left unmatched: 5. The CDR3 loop spans 14 amino acids. Written as DNA, the CDR3 is TGTGCCAGCAGCTTGACAGGGGTCAGGGATACGCAGTATTTT. It translates to CASSLTGVRDTQYF.

The chain carries TRBV2 and TRBJ2-5, with no clear D. The ends were cut back, 8 bases at V and 2 bases at J, with 15 bases in the middle. The CDR3 runs to 14 residues. In germline, CDR1 is SNHLY, CDR2 FYNNEI. The CDR3 region is CASSYQVEQETQYF. CDR3 bases: TGTGCCAGCTCTTATCAGGTGGAACAAGAGACCCAGTACTTC.

This clone was recorded only once. The chain is built from TRBV19 and TRBJ1-1; D possibly corresponds to TRBD1 (6 bases). V was clipped by 4 bases and J by 11 bases, with 14 bases between them. CDR3 length: 12 residues. CDR1 is LNHDA, CDR2 SQIVND, per germline (reference sequence). The CDR3 spells CASSTTQGRAFF. The CDR3 DNA reads as TGTGCCAGTAGTACAACACAGGGTAGGGCTTTCTTT.

CDR3: CASSLVEGPGYYEQYF. CDR3 nucleotide sequence: TGCGCCAGCAGCTTGGTGGAGGGCCCGGGGTATTACGAGCAGTACTTC. The chain has TRBV5-1 and TRBJ2-7; the D gene is possibly TRBD2 (6 bases). CDR1 is SGHRS, CDR2 YFSETQ, per germline. Trimming stripped 0 bases from V and 4 bases from J, with 17 bases between. The CDR3 is 16 amino acids.

This rearrangement joins TRBV19 to TRBJ2-1; no clear D gene. Germline CDR1 and CDR2: LNHDA and SQIVND (reference sequence). The CDR3 is 13 residues long. Trimming pared 1 base from V and 8 bases from J, leaving 9 bases between. The CDR3 region is CASSIARADEQFF. The CDR3 DNA sequence: TGTGCCAGTAGTATAGCGAGAGCCGATGAGCAGTTCTTC.

The chain carries TRBV5-4 and TRBJ2-1; TRBD2 aligns across 11 bases. The CDR3 runs 16 residues. V dropped 4 bases and J dropped 5; count of bases not matched to a gene: 8. CDR1 is SGHNT and CDR2 is YYREEE in the germline V gene (reference sequence). Here the CDR3 DNA reads TGTGCCAGCAGCATTTCCGGGACTAGCGGAAACAATGAGCAGTTCTTC. It translates to CASSISGTSGNNEQFF.

V gene TRBV5-1 combines with J gene TRBJ1-2, with D possibly matching TRBD1 (6 bases). The CDR3 length is 14 residues. Looked up from germline, CDR1 is SGHRS and CDR2 is YFSETQ. Trimming shortened V by 0 bases and J by 7 bases, and 13 bases separated the two germline ends. The CDR3 reads CASSLGQGNFGYTF. The CDR3 DNA reads as TGCGCCAGCAGCTTGGGCCAGGGGAATTTTGGCTACACCTTC.

The sample holds one count of this clone. This CDR3 is CASSPPPGGVETQYF. CDR3 DNA sequence: TGTGCCAGCTCACCACCGCCGGGAGGGGTAGAGACCCAGTACTTC. J is TRBJ2-5 and V is TRBV18; 8 bases are a match to TRBD2. This CDR3 spans 15 amino acids. CDR1 and CDR2 from the germline V gene are KGHSH and LQKENI. The V gene end was trimmed by 0 bases and the J gene end by 4 bases; junction bases not matched to a gene: 4. Full variable domain (missing parts from reference TRBV18 and TRBJ2-5): NAGVMQNPRHLVRRRGQEARLRCSPMKGHSHVYWYRQLPEEGLKFMVYLQKENIIDESGMPKERFSAEFPKEGPSILRIQQVVRGDSAAYFCASSPPPGGVETQYFGPGTRLLVL.

The chain employs TRBV9 and TRBJ2-5, with 10 bases lining up with TRBD2. V lost 0 bases, J lost 3 bases, and 8 bases stayed unmatched. CDR1 SGDLS and CDR2 YYNGEE come from the germline V gene. The CDR3 is 17 residues long. CDR3 sequence: CASSVGVAGGLKETQYF. The DNA for the CDR3 is TGTGCCAGCAGCGTAGGGGTAGCGGGAGGTCTAAAAGAGACCCAGTACTTC.

The J gene is TRBJ2-1, the V gene TRBV28, with 14 bases aligning to TRBD2. Germline V gives CDR1 MDHEN, CDR2 SYDVKM. This CDR3 is built from 14 residues. V gave up 8 bases and J gave up 10 bases; unmatched junction bases: 7. CDR3 nucleotide sequence: TGTGCCAGCCGGGGGACTAGCGGGAGTCAAGAGCAGTTCTTC. It is translated as CASRGTSGSQEQFF.

The table lists this clone with a count of one. The J gene is TRBJ2-1, the V gene TRBV7-9; 7 positions match TRBD2. Trimming cost V 4 bases and J 0 bases; bases outside gene matches: 0. CDR1 and CDR2 (germline): SEHNR, FQNEAQ (reference sequence). The CDR3 is 14 amino acids. The CDR3 here is CASSWDYSYNEQFF. The CDR3 nucleotides are TGTGCCAGCAGCTGGGACTACTCCTACAATGAGCAGTTCTTC.

The V gene is TRBV5-4, the J gene TRBJ1-2, with D hard to call. CDR1 and CDR2 (germline): SGHNT, YYREEE (reference sequence). The CDR3 contains 14 residues. The V gene lost 4 bases and the J gene lost 4 bases, with 14 bases spanning the gap. CDR3 region: CASSNPDLSYGYTF. The CDR3 DNA reads TGTGCCAGCAGCAACCCCGACTTGTCCTATGGCTACACCTTC.

This clone occurred a few times. This sequence joins TRBV27 and TRBJ2-1; 9 bases map to TRBD2. The trim removed 0 bases at V and 9 bases at J, leaving 12 bases unmatched. The germline V gene encodes CDR1 MNHEY and CDR2 SMNVEV (reference sequence). CDR3 size: 17 residues. The CDR3 reads CASSLSNLAGRGSEQFF. For the CDR3, the DNA is TGTGCCAGCAGTTTATCTAACCTAGCGGGAAGGGGGAGTGAGCAGTTCTTC.

This sequence joins TRBV19 and TRBJ1-2; D gene uncertain. Trimming took 8 bases from V and 7 from J, leaving 17 bases between them. Germline assignment: CDR1 LNHDA and CDR2 SQIVND (reference sequence). The CDR3 consists of 13 residues. CDR3 in DNA: TGTGCCAGTTCCTTGGGGAGGAATCGTGGCTACACCTTC. This codes for CASSLGRNRGYTF.

This clone was recorded a few times. The rearrangement uses TRBV20-1 and TRBJ2-7, with D perhaps TRBD2 (5 bases). Trimming stripped 5 bases from V and 3 bases from J, with 8 bases between. The CDR3 sequence is 11 residues long. Germline V gene lookup returns CDR1 DFQATT and CDR2 SNEGSKA (reference sequence). The CDR3 nucleotides are TGCAGTGCTGTACTAGGCTACGAGCAGTACTTC. Amino acids: CSAVLGYEQYF.

V is TRBV5-4 and J is TRBJ1-5, with 9 positions matching TRBD1. The CDR3 is 16 amino acids. Per germline, CDR1 SGHNT and CDR2 YYREEE (reference sequence). Germline trimming cut 3 bases from V and 7 bases from J; bases unmatched to any gene: 11. CDR3 region: CASSSGGGQGGQPQHF. DNA of the CDR3: TGTGCCAGCAGCTCGGGAGGGGGACAGGGAGGCCAGCCCCAGCATTTT.

The chain uses TRBV5-1 and TRBJ2-2; D is uncertain. V lost 0 bases to trimming and J lost 7 bases, with 7 bases between them. This CDR3 has 13 amino acids. Per the germline V gene, CDR1 is SGHRS and CDR2 is YFSETQ. CDR3 amino acids: CASSLDQVGELFF. For the CDR3, the DNA is TGCGCCAGCAGCTTGGACCAGGTCGGGGAGCTGTTTTTT.

The J gene is TRBJ2-7, the V gene TRBV9; 14 bases agree with TRBD2. V lost 4 bases, J lost 6 bases, and 6 bases stayed unmatched. The CDR3 runs 15 residues. Germline values: CDR1 SGDLS, CDR2 YYNGEE. The CDR3, as DNA: TGTGCCAGCAGCCCGGGACTAGCGGGAGAAGGCGAGCAGTACTTC. It translates to CASSPGLAGEGEQYF.